A selection of T cell receptor beta chains follows, all from one sample in a study of immune evolution from preneoplasia to lung adenocarcinoma. Clones were sequenced by immunoSEQ multiplex PCR, and TCRdb holds only the in-frame ones, with some missing. The sample holds over 3,000 clones, 85% seen once. The specimen was FFPE invasive lung adenocarcinoma tissue. The receptors stem from a person aged 50 to 59 with lung adenocarcinoma. Each CDR3 is given with its conserved first and last residue. D genes are given only for firm matches. Size is omitted from some rows. Given values are once, few, many or a class for expanded clones.

j_call v_call d_call clone_size cdr3_nt cdr3_aa
TRBJ1-1 TRBV19 TRBD1 NA TGTGTCAGTAGTATAGGCACAGGGGATATGAACACTGAAGCTTTCTTT CVSSIGTGDMNTEAFF
TRBJ1-3 TRBV10-2 NA NA TGCGCCAGCAGGGAGGGGTTCTCTGGAAACACCATATATTTT CASREGFSGNTIYF
TRBJ1-5 TRBV7-8 NA NA TGTGCCAGCAGCCACTTCGGTCGGGACCTGAGGAATCAGCCCCAGCATTTT CASSHFGRDLRNQPQHF
TRBJ1-2 TRBV28 NA NA TGTGCCATGGGGGTTTCTTCAGGCTACACCTTC CAMGVSSGYTF
TRBJ2-4 TRBV2 NA NA TGTGCCAGCAGTGAACAGGGAGACATTCAGTACTTC CASSEQGDIQYF
TRBJ2-7 TRBV6-5 NA NA TGTGCCAGCAGTTACGAACGGCAGGGCCACGAGCAGTACTTC CASSYERQGHEQYF
TRBJ1-2 TRBV19 NA NA TGTGCCAGTAGTCCAGCATCGGAGTATGGCTACACCTTC CASSPASEYGYTF
TRBJ1-1 TRBV15 NA NA TGTGCCACCAGCAGAGAGGGGGGAGCGGGTGCTTTCTTT CATSREGGAGAFF
TRBJ2-1 TRBV18 TRBD2 few TGTGCCAGCTCTCTAACGTCTAGCGGATACAATGAGCAGTTCTTC CASSLTSSGYNEQFF
TRBJ2-2 TRBV5-1 NA NA TGCGCCAGCAGCTTGGGCAGGGAGAGCGCCGGGGAGCTGTTTTTT CASSLGRESAGELFF
TRBJ2-3 TRBV4-1 TRBD2 NA TGCGCCAGCAGCCAGATACTAGCGGGAGTGGTAGATACGCAGTATTTT CASSQILAGVVDTQYF
TRBJ1-2 TRBV30 TRBD1 NA TGTGCCTGGCACAGGGGGCCAGGGTTTGATGGCTACACCTTC CAWHRGPGFDGYTF
TRBJ2-1 TRBV5-1 TRBD2 NA TGCGCCAGCAGCTTCGGACTAGCGGGGGTGAGCTCCTACAATGAGCAGTTCTTC CASSFGLAGVSSYNEQFF
TRBJ1-1 TRBV19 NA NA TGTGCCAGTAGTATTAACAGGCCGAACACTGAAGCTTTCTTT CASSINRPNTEAFF
TRBJ2-4 TRBV11-2 NA NA TGTGCCAGCACCATAGTGCAGCAGCAAGGGAGTCAGTACTTC CASTIVQQQGSQYF
TRBJ2-3 TRBV5-4 TRBD1 NA TGTGCCAGCAGGATGGGACAGCACACAGATACGCAGTATTTT CASRMGQHTDTQYF
TRBJ2-5 TRBV2 TRBD2 NA TGTGCCAGCAGTGAACGGACTAGCGGGGGGGAGACCCAGTACTTC CASSERTSGGETQYF
TRBJ1-2 TRBV5-1 NA NA TGCGCCAGCAGATCCGACGGGAACTATGGCTACACCTTC CASRSDGNYGYTF
TRBJ1-1 TRBV6-5 NA few TGTGCCAGCAGTTACGGGGGGACGAACACTGAAGCTTTCTTT CASSYGGTNTEAFF
TRBJ2-3 TRBV6-5 NA NA TGTGCCAGCAGTTACAACAGGGGCACAGATACGCAGTATTTT CASSYNRGTDTQYF
TRBJ1-1 TRBV9 TRBD1 NA TGTGCCAGCAGCTTGACACAGGGGGACGGCACTGAAGCTTTCTTT CASSLTQGDGTEAFF
TRBJ2-5 TRBV19 NA NA TGTGCCAGTAGTGGCGGGGCCCAAGAGACCCAGTACTTC CASSGGAQETQYF
TRBJ1-5 TRBV28 NA once TGTGCCAGCAGTTTATACGTAAGGTCAACGTCTAACCAGCCCCAGCATTTT CASSLYVRSTSNQPQHF
TRBJ2-7 TRBV4-1 NA few TGCGCCAGCAGCCAAGATAAGCTAGCGAGCGACACTCCCCGCTTC CASSQDKLASDTPRF
TRBJ2-3 TRBV10-3 NA NA TGTGCCATCAGTGACAAGGGGGTGAAATTTTTT CAISDKGVKFF
TRBJ2-7 TRBV7-9 NA NA TGTGCCAGCAGCTTAGGAGGGGCGCGCTACGAGCAGTACTTC CASSLGGARYEQYF
TRBJ2-7 TRBV29-1 NA once TGCAGCGTTCTCAGCGACATGTACGAGCAGTACTTC CSVLSDMYEQYF
TRBJ1-1 TRBV27 NA NA TGTGCCAGCAGCACCCTCGTATGGGGCACTGAAGCTTTCTTT CASSTLVWGTEAFF
TRBJ1-2 TRBV6-4 TRBD1 NA TGTGCCAGCAGAATACTCTTGACAGGGGCGGAGGGCTACACCTTC CASRILLTGAEGYTF
TRBJ2-5 TRBV19 NA NA TGTGCCAGTAGTATACTCTTTGGAACAGGGAAAGAGACCCAGTACTTC CASSILFGTGKETQYF
TRBJ2-6 TRBV5-5 NA NA TGTGCCAGCAGCTTGGCGGGTGCCTCTGGGGCCAACGTCCTGACTTTC CASSLAGASGANVLTF
TRBJ1-4 TRBV19 TRBD1 NA TGTGCCAGTAGTATGATCTTCGGGACAGGGCATGAAAAACTGTTTTTT CASSMIFGTGHEKLFF
TRBJ2-1 TRBV6-6 TRBD2 NA TGTGCCAGCAGCGGACTAGCGGCAAACTCCTACAATGAGCAGTTCTTC CASSGLAANSYNEQFF
TRBJ2-1 TRBV7-6 TRBD2 NA TGTGCCAGCAGCTTAAGCGCGGGAGAAGGCAATGAGCAGTTCTTC CASSLSAGEGNEQFF
TRBJ1-1 TRBV6-1 TRBD1 NA TGTGCCAGCAGTGAACTTGACAGGGGCGGGGGATCTGAAGCTTTCTTT CASSELDRGGGSEAFF
TRBJ1-1 TRBV18 NA NA TGTGCCAGCTCACCAGCCAGGGACTTCGCTGAAGCTTTCTTT CASSPARDFAEAFF
TRBJ2-1 TRBV4-2 TRBD2 NA TGTGCCAGCAGCCTCAGACTAGCGGGAGCGAATGAGCAGTTCTTC CASSLRLAGANEQFF
TRBJ1-5 TRBV20-1 NA NA TGCAGTGCTAGATTTGGTCAGCCCCAGCATTTT CSARFGQPQHF
TRBJ2-5 TRBV7-9 TRBD2 once TGTGCCAGCAGCTTAGAGGGGACTAGGATCGAGACCCAGTACTTC CASSLEGTRIETQYF
TRBJ1-3 TRBV5-4 NA NA TGTGCCAGCAGCTTGGCCCCCTTCGGTGAGATCGGAAACACCATATATTTT CASSLAPFGEIGNTIYF
TRBJ2-7 TRBV28 TRBD1 NA TGTGCCAGCAGTTTGTCGACAGGGGGCTACGAGCAGTACTTC CASSLSTGGYEQYF
TRBJ2-7 TRBV7-9 NA NA TGTGCCAGCAGCTTAGGGCGGGGCTACGAGCAGTACTTC CASSLGRGYEQYF
TRBJ1-2 TRBV5-4 NA NA TGTGCCAGCAGCCCTACAGGATCAAGCGGCTACACCTTC CASSPTGSSGYTF
TRBJ2-2 TRBV30 NA NA TGTGCCTGGACACGCCCGGCTGGCGGGGAGCTGTTTTTT CAWTRPAGGELFF
TRBJ1-5 TRBV27 NA NA TGTGCCAGCAGTTTATCGGGGCCCGAGAGGGGTCAGCCCCAGCATTTT CASSLSGPERGQPQHF
TRBJ2-5 TRBV30 TRBD2 NA TGTGCCGTTCTTCTAGCGGGAGGGCAAGAGACCCAGTACTTC CAVLLAGGQETQYF
TRBJ2-3 TRBV7-8 NA NA TGTGCCAGCAGCTTAGGGCTAGTGAGATCTGCAGATACGCAGTATTTT CASSLGLVRSADTQYF
TRBJ2-7 TRBV5-1 NA NA TGCGCCAGCAGCTTGTACTACGAGCAGTACTTC CASSLYYEQYF